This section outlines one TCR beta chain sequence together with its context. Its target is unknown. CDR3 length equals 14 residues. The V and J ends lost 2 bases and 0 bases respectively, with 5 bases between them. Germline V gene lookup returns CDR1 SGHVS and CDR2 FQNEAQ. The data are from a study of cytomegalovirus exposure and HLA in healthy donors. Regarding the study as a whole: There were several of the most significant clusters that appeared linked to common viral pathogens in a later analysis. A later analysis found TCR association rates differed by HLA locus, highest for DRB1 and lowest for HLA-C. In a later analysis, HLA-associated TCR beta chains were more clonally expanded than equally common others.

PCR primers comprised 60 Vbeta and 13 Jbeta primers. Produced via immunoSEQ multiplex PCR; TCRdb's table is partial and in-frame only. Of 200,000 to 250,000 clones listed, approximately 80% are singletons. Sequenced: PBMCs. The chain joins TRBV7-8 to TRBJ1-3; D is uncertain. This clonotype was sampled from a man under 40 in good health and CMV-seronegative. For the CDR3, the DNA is TGTGCCAGCAGCTTATTTAGCTCTGGAAACACCATATATTTT. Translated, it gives CASSLFSSGNTIYF.